What follows describes a single T cell receptor (beta chain). This specimen belongs to a study of blood T cell repertoires in COVID-19. Study-wide background: In each case, the material was cDNA or gDNA derived from T cells, B-cell-depleted T cells, or PBMCs.

Germline CDR1 LGHNA, CDR2 YSLEER. The V gene end was trimmed by 3 bases and the J gene end by 7 bases; junction bases not matched to a gene: 12. The CDR3 is 15 residues long. Method: immunoSEQ multiplex PCR; TCRdb's copy keeps in-frame clones and lacks some. The table has 200,000 to 250,000 clones, around nine tenths seen once. What was sequenced was peripheral blood. The rearrangement uses TRBV4-3 and TRBJ2-7; 7 nucleotides align to TRBD1. The source of this sequence is a woman aged 55-69 years with acute or convalescent COVID-19. CDR3 sequence: CASSQRDRDGREQYF. The CDR3 nucleotides read TGCGCCAGCAGCCAGAGAGACAGGGACGGAAGGGAGCAGTACTTC.